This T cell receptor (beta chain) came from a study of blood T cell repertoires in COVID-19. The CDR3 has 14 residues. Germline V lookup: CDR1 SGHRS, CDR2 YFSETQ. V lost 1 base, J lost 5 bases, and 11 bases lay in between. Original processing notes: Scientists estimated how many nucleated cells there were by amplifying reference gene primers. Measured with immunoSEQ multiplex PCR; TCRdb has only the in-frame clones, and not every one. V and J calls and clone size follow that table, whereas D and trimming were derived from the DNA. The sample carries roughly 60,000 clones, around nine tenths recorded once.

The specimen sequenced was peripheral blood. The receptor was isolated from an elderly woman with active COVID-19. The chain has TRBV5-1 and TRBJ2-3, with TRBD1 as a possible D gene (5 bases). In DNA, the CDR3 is TGCGCCAGCAGCTTGACCCAGGGTTTAGATACGCAGTATTTT. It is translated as CASSLTQGLDTQYF.